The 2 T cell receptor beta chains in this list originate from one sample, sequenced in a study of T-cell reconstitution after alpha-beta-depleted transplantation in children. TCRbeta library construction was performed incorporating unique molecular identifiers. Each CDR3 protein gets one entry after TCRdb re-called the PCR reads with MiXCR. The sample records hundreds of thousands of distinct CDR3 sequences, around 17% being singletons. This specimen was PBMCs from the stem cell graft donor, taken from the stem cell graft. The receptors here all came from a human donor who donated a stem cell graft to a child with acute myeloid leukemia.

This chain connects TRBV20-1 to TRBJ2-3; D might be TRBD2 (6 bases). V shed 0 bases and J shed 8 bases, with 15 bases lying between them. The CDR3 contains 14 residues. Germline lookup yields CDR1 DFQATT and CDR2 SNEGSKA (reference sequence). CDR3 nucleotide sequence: TGCAGTGCTAGAGAAAGGGACTGGTCCCCTACGCAGTATTTT. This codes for CSARERDWSPTQYF.

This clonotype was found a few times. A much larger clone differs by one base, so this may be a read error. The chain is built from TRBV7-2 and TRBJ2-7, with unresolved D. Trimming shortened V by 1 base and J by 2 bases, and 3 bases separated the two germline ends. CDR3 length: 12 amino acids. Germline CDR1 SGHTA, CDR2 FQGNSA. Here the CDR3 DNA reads TGTGCCAGCAGCTTAGACGCCTACGAGCAGTACTTC. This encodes CASSLDAYEQYF.